The T cell receptor (beta chain) under discussion was sequenced for a study of regulatory T cells in long-lasting Graves disease (dated by TCRdb to 2020 to 2023). Background on the whole study: To count as having persistent Graves' disease, a patient had to have received antithyroid drug treatment for over 5 years with TSH receptor autoantibodies remaining persistently positive. A total of around 35 samples underwent TCR sequencing, from 13 patients with persistent Graves' disease and roughly 20 patients with newly diagnosed Graves' disease. Persistent Graves' disease patients in the clinical cohort had taken antithyroid drugs for about 10.3 years on average. The study took place in China and was registered as a clinical trial. Patients with persistent Graves' disease were compared with patients with newly diagnosed Graves' disease using TCR sequencing and RNA sequencing of peripheral blood. What the research found in general, with its limitations: The small sample size was acknowledged by the authors as a limitation that may reduce accuracy. Only peripheral blood was studied, because thyroid tissue, the primary lesion, was inaccessible. Preferential use of TRBV28, TRBJ1-2 and TRBJ2-5 was observed in persistent disease, whereas TRBV20-1 and TRBJ2-1 were favored in newly diagnosed disease. Persistent patients shared more public clonotypes among themselves (around 2,500) than newly diagnosed patients did (about 970). Compared with newly diagnosed patients, patients with persistent Graves' disease had lower TCR Shannon entropy and fewer highly expanded clones, which suggests clonal expansion. Sequencing and analysis were limited to the TCR beta chain.

The sample holds many counts of this clonotype. It lacks a known antigen. Base quality data are lacking; no much larger clone is found one base away. V gives up 5 bases and J gives up 7 bases, and the segment between their germline ends measures 18 bases. Its CDR3 holds 15 amino acids, cysteine through phenylalanine. The only DNA kept is the CDR3, 45 bases in frame from the first base. Per the publication, the time point label means: persistent/refractory GD, antithyroid drugs over 5 years with positive TRAb. RNA was extracted from PBMCs in TRIzol for both TCR sequencing and RNA sequencing. The diagnosis of Graves' disease followed American Thyroid Association guidelines. Patients were recruited from an endocrinology department in Xi'an, China. Each patient gave 7.5 to 10 milliliters of peripheral blood, collected in an EDTA anticoagulant tube. Ficoll Paque Plus density gradient separation was used to isolate PBMCs, and no additional T cell sorting was done. An Agilent 2100 Bioanalyzer and agarose gel were used to check RNA quality, while a NanoDrop 2000 measured RNA concentration.

The protocol used for the library was multiplex PCR. The sample was run on an Illumina HiSeq 4000. To build TCR beta libraries, CDR3 regions were amplified by Arm-PCR using iRepertoire HTBI primers. Before sequencing, the PCR products went through gel purification. The authors' pipeline ran thus. Gene usage analysis of CDR3 amino acid clonotypes relied on the 60 or so TRBV and 14 TRBJ segments identified across samples. Filtered high-quality paired reads were merged into contigs using COPE and FqMerger. BLAST was used to align contigs to IMGT TRBV, TRBD and TRBJ reference genes, and CDR3 was defined according to IMGT. Any clonotype with a frequency above 0.1% was counted as a highly expanded clone. Repertoire diversity was measured by Shannon entropy, and V-J evenness by the Gini coefficient. Clonotypes shared by more than one individual were considered public. TCRdb redid the processing of the public reads, applying fastp at Q25 and MiXCR, and retained in-frame beta chains. CDR3 protein sequences are deduplicated, and each keeps its most common genes and DNA. Here the V and J calls rest on TCRdb's processing, not on the authors' analysis. Across this sample there are about 400,000 distinct CDR3 sequences, with under 25% seen only once. The top ten clones comprise 20% of the sample.

The receptor comes from a female donor with Graves disease. This material consisted of peripheral blood mononuclear cells (PBMCs), taken when the disease was refractory, from a patient treated with antithyroid drugs. The chain employs TRBV12-3 or TRBV12-4 and TRBJ1-5; the D gene cannot be resolved reliably. The nucleotides are TGTGCCAGCAGTAATGAAAGGGTTTCTGGGCAGCCCCAGCATTTT. Its amino acids are CASSNERVSGQPQHF.